The T cell receptor beta chain under discussion was sequenced for a study of immune evolution from preneoplasia to lung adenocarcinoma. Deletions cut 1 base from V and 7 bases from J, with 13 bases between. The CDR3 has 15 residues. Germline values: CDR1 SGHTA, CDR2 FQGNSA. Using immunoSEQ multiplex PCR, the repertoire was profiled, and TCRdb retains in-frame clones only, with some absent. Of about 8,800 clones in the sample, 77% were seen once. The source is a person aged 55-79 years with lung adenocarcinoma. The chain combines TRBV7-2 with TRBJ2-2; a weak D match, TRBD1 (5 bases). The source material was FFPE lung adenocarcinoma in situ tissue. Here the CDR3 reads CASSLEESGFGELFF. The CDR3 coding sequence is TGTGCCAGCAGCTTAGAGGAATCAGGGTTCGGGGAGCTGTTTTTT.